The 6 T cell receptor beta chains below were found in one sample sequenced in a study of CD8 T cells in Susac syndrome. An amount of RNA that ranged from about 0.45 to 1 ug was reverse transcribed with random hexamers. TCRdb independently ran MiXCR on the immunoSEQ multiplex PCR reads; one entry per CDR3 protein. The sample carries about 300,000 distinct CDR3 sequences, 70% to 90% recorded once. The specimen was CD8+ T cells from PBMCs. These receptors were collected from a human donor with multiple sclerosis.

The table lists this clonotype with a count of one. V and J are TRBV6-1 and TRBJ1-5, with 10 positions matching TRBD1. The germline V gene encodes CDR1 MNHNS and CDR2 SASEGT. CDR3 size: 15 residues. After removal of 3 bases from V and 6 bases from J, the junction contained 5 bases not matched to a gene. The CDR3 nucleotides read TGTGCCAGCAGTGATCCCCGGGACAGGGGTCAGCCCCAGCATTTT. It yields the protein CASSDPRDRGQPQHF.

The chain combines TRBV14 with TRBJ2-1, with 7 bases aligning to TRBD2. The CDR3 is 18 amino acids. V lost 3 bases and J lost 0; bases outside the gene matches: 11. Germline V gene lookup returns CDR1 SGHDN and CDR2 FVKESK. CDR3 in DNA: TGTGCCAGCAGCCAGGCTTACCGGGACTACTCCTCCTACAATGAGCAGTTCTTC. Translating gives CASSQAYRDYSSYNEQFF.

This sequence joins TRBV5-1 and TRBJ1-3; D is unclear. Per the germline V gene, CDR1 is SGHRS and CDR2 is YFSETQ. V lost 0 bases to trimming and J lost 8 bases, with 9 bases between them. The CDR3 covers 13 residues. This CDR3 is CASSLELTDTIYF. The DNA of the CDR3 is TGCGCCAGCAGCTTGGAGCTCACCGACACCATATATTTT.

V and J are TRBV6-5 and TRBJ2-7; 10 positions match TRBD2. This CDR3 is 13 amino acids long. Germline CDR1 is MNHEY and CDR2 is SVGAGI. J was trimmed by 6 bases and V by 6 bases; bases with no gene match: 5. CDR3 sequence (DNA): TGTGCCAGCAGCGGGACTAGCGCTAGCGAGCAGTACTTC. Translation gives CASSGTSASEQYF.

This rearrangement joins TRBV6-6 to TRBJ2-4; the D is unclear. Germline V gene lookup returns CDR1 MNHNY and CDR2 SVGAGI (reference sequence). Trimming removed 0 bases from V and 7 bases from J, with 10 bases in between. This CDR3 has 14 amino acids. The CDR3 DNA reads as TGTGCCAGCAGTTACTCTACGGGTGTGAACATTCAGTACTTC. Amino acids: CASSYSTGVNIQYF.

J is TRBJ2-2 and V is TRBV7-2; no clear D. The CDR3 totals 13 residues. With 5 bases removed from V and 6 bases from J, the gap between germline ends came to 10 bases. Germline V gene lookup returns CDR1 SGHTA and CDR2 FQGNSA. The CDR3 protein is CASSDRIAGELFF. DNA of the CDR3: TGTGCCAGCAGCGACCGTATTGCCGGGGAGCTGTTTTTT. The full variable domain, its missing parts supplied by reference TRBV7-2 and TRBJ2-2, is GAGVSQSPSNKVTEKGKDVELRCDPISGHTALYWYRQSLGQGLEFLIYFQGNSAPDKSGLPSDRFSAERTGGSVSTLTIQRTQQEDSAVYLCASSDRIAGELFFGEGSRLTVL.